These 18 T cell receptor beta chains were all obtained from the same sample, sequenced in a study of T cell responses to AZD1222 COVID-19 vaccine. Clones were read by immunoSEQ multiplex PCR, and TCRdb kept only the in-frame ones, dropping some. The sample holds approximately 200,000 clones, roughly 92% seen once. Sequencing used peripheral blood, obtained 28 days after the second AZD1222 dose. The source of these receptors is an adult who received the AZD1222 COVID-19 vaccine.

This chain joins TRBV3-1 (or the pseudogene TRBV3-2) and TRBJ1-2; 9 bases align to TRBD1. Germline CDR1 is LGHDT and CDR2 is YNNKEL (reference sequence). V lost 0 bases to trimming and J lost 3 bases; unmatched junction nucleotides: 11. The CDR3 runs 18 residues. The CDR3 reads CASSQERRDRAGYYGYTF. For the CDR3, the DNA is TGTGCCAGCAGCCAAGAACGCAGGGACAGGGCGGGCTACTATGGCTACACCTTC.

This clone appeared once. J is TRBJ2-7 and V is TRBV19; D is possibly TRBD2 (6 bases). The CDR3 runs to 15 residues. Trimming took off 5 bases at V and 4 bases at J, with 18 bases between the two ends. Germline values: CDR1 LNHDA, CDR2 SQIVND (reference sequence). The CDR3 coding sequence is TGTGCCAGTAGTCCTTCAGGCGGGATTGGGTACGAGCAGTACTTC. It is translated as CASSPSGGIGYEQYF.

The CDR3 sequence is CASSVGGGYGYTF. CDR3 sequence (DNA): TGTGCCAGCAGCGTTGGAGGGGGCTATGGCTACACCTTC. The V call is TRBV9, the J call TRBJ1-2, with D possibly being TRBD1 (6 bases). Per germline, CDR1 SGDLS and CDR2 YYNGEE. The germline V and J ends were trimmed by 2 bases and 4 bases, with 9 bases remaining between them. CDR3 length: 13 residues. The full variable domain, with the rest looked up from reference TRBV9 and TRBJ1-2, is DSGVTQTPKHLITATGQRVTLRCSPRSGDLSVYWYQQSLDQGLQFLIQYYNGEERAKGNILERFSAQQFPDLHSELNLSSLELGDSALYFCASSVGGGYGYTFGSGTRLTVV.

The V and J genes are TRBV12-3 or TRBV12-4 and TRBJ2-2; D call uncertain. This CDR3 has 11 residues. V lost 5 bases to trimming and J lost 7 bases, with 5 bases between them. This chain's CDR3 is CASSTRGELFF. The CDR3 DNA reads TGTGCCAGCAGTACCCGCGGGGAGCTGTTTTTT.

The chain links TRBV28 to TRBJ1-5; unclear D gene. Trimming stripped 5 bases from V and 1 base from J, with 6 bases between. CDR3 size: 13 residues. Germline lookup yields CDR1 MDHEN and CDR2 SYDVKM. CDR3 coding DNA: TGTGCCAGCAGTCTTGACAGCAATCAGCCCCAGCATTTT. This encodes CASSLDSNQPQHF. The whole variable domain, filled in from reference TRBV28 and TRBJ1-5, reads DVKVTQSSRYLVKRTGEKVFLECVQDMDHENMFWYRQDPGLGLRLIYFSYDVKMKEKGDIPEGYSVSREKKERFSLILESASTNQTSMYLCASSLDSNQPQHFGDGTRLSIL.

The chain carries TRBV27 and TRBJ1-1, with 9 bases fitting TRBD1. The CDR3 runs to 13 residues. The germline V gene encodes CDR1 MNHEY and CDR2 SMNVEV (reference sequence). The J segment lost 4 bases and the V segment lost 10 bases, leaving 7 bases of the junction unmatched. CDR3 sequence (DNA): TGTGCCACCCGGGACAGGGCATTCACTGAAGCTTTCTTT. This encodes CATRDRAFTEAFF.

The rearrangement joins TRBV14 to TRBJ1-2, with 7 bases aligning to TRBD1. In germline, CDR1 is SGHDN, CDR2 FVKESK. The V and J ends lost 4 bases and 5 bases, in that order; junction bases with no gene match: 4. This CDR3 has 13 amino acids. CDR3 protein: CASSRAQGYGYTF. In DNA form, the CDR3 reads TGTGCCAGCAGCCGGGCACAGGGGTATGGCTACACCTTC.

This clone turned up a few times. The CDR3 loop reads CAWSSPPVNEQYF. For the CDR3, the DNA is TGTGCCTGGAGTTCGCCCCCAGTCAACGAGCAGTACTTC. The gene calls are TRBV30 and TRBJ2-7; D is ambiguous. From germline, CDR1 is GTSNPN and CDR2 SVGIG (reference sequence). CDR3 length equals 13 residues. Trimming pared 2 bases from V and 5 bases from J, leaving 13 bases between.

The chain recombines TRBV12-5 with TRBJ1-1, with no clear D. CDR1 is LGHNT, CDR2 FRNRAP, per germline. V lost 0 bases, J lost 6 bases, and 14 bases lay in between. There are 15 residues in the CDR3. CDR3 residues: CASGLVKSPRPEAFF. DNA of the CDR3: TGTGCTAGTGGTTTGGTAAAGTCCCCTCGACCTGAAGCTTTCTTT.

The chain couples TRBV5-1 to TRBJ1-5; D unresolved. The CDR3 loop spans 14 amino acids. Germline CDR1 reads SGHRS; CDR2 reads YFSETQ. V gave up 3 bases and J gave up 2 bases, with 9 bases separating them. The CDR3 protein is CASSSGGGNQPQHF. The CDR3 DNA follows: TGCGCCAGCAGCTCAGGCGGGGGCAATCAGCCCCAGCATTTT.

V is TRBV7-8 and J is TRBJ2-3, with TRBD2 matching 11 bases. The V gene's germline CDR1 is SGHVS and CDR2 FQNEAQ. The CDR3 is 17 amino acids. J lost 3 bases, V lost 4 bases, and 9 bases had no gene match. The CDR3 DNA reads TGTGCCAGCAGCTCAGGAACGGTAGCGGGAGGGACAGATACGCAGTATTTT. Translated: CASSSGTVAGGTDTQYF. Using reference TRBV7-8 and TRBJ2-3 for the parts outside the CDR3, the full variable domain is GAGVSQSPRYKVAKRGQDVALRCDPISGHVSLFWYQQALGQGPEFLTYFQNEAQLDKSGLPSDRFFAERPEGSVSTLKIQRTQQEDSAVYLCASSSGTVAGGTDTQYFGPGTRLTVL.

This clone turned up a few times. The J gene is TRBJ1-1, the V gene TRBV18; D not resolved. CDR1 and CDR2 (germline): KGHSH, LQKENI. V was pared by 4 bases and J by 5 bases, with 11 bases between. The CDR3 covers 13 residues. The CDR3 loop is CASSRVPETEAFF. CDR3 nucleotide sequence: TGTGCCAGCTCACGGGTCCCCGAGACTGAAGCTTTCTTT.

The chain recombines TRBV10-3 with TRBJ2-5; TRBD1 agrees at 8 bases. Germline V gene sequence: CDR1 ENHRY, CDR2 SYGVKD. This CDR3 comprises 12 residues. The junction had 1 base not matched to a gene; V was cut back by 6 bases and J by 4 bases. CDR3 nucleotide sequence: TGTGCCATCAGGACAGGGGCAGAGACCCAGTACTTC. It yields the protein CAIRTGAETQYF.

The rearrangement uses TRBV18 and TRBJ2-7, with 8 bases matching TRBD1. In germline, CDR1 is KGHSH, CDR2 LQKENI. The junction had 2 bases not matched to a gene; V was cut back by 2 bases and J by 2 bases. This CDR3 region has 14 residues. CDR3 protein: CASSPGTGAYEQYF. CDR3 nucleotide sequence: TGTGCCAGCTCACCAGGGACAGGCGCCTACGAGCAGTACTTC.

The gene calls are TRBV11-3 and TRBJ2-1; 8 bases line up with TRBD2. This CDR3 region has 16 residues. V lost 4 bases and J lost 5; bases outside the gene matches: 10. Germline lookup yields CDR1 SGHNT and CDR2 YENEEA. The CDR3 loop is CASSSPSGRANNEQFF. CDR3 coding DNA: TGTGCCAGCAGCTCTCCGTCCGGGAGGGCCAACAATGAGCAGTTCTTC.

V and J are TRBV14 and TRBJ2-1; no firm D call. V was trimmed by 3 bases and J by 7 bases, leaving 16 bases between them. Germline assignment: CDR1 SGHDN and CDR2 FVKESK. This CDR3 has 15 amino acids. CDR3 nucleotide sequence: TGTGCCAGCAGCCACATTATCCCCCAGGAGAATGAGCAGTTCTTC. As protein: CASSHIIPQENEQFF.

The chain couples TRBV4-3 to TRBJ2-7; 9 bases fit TRBD1. Germline assignment: CDR1 LGHNA and CDR2 YSLEER. With V trimmed by 0 bases and J by 2 bases, 14 bases remained unmatched. CDR3 length: 19 amino acids. CDR3 nucleotides: TGCGCCAGCAGCCAAGATAGGGACAGGGTCAAGGCGGATACCTACGAGCAGTACTTC. Its protein is CASSQDRDRVKADTYEQYF.

This CDR3 reads CASSSGTGRQPQHF. CDR3 coding DNA: TGCGCCAGCAGCTCGGGGACAGGACGCCAGCCCCAGCATTTT. The chain carries TRBV5-1 and TRBJ1-5; the match to TRBD1 covers 8 bases. Germline V gene sequence: CDR1 SGHRS, CDR2 YFSETQ. Unmatched junction bases numbered 6, after V lost 3 bases and J lost 7 bases. The CDR3 spans 14 residues.